This TCR beta chain emerged from a study of shared clonotypes between healthy human individuals. Turning to the study itself: Donors had three CD4 naive, three CD4 memory, two CD8 naive and one CD8 memory plate apiece.

CD45RO-negative, CCR7-positively selected cells formed the naive CD8 fraction, excluding terminally differentiated effector memory CD45RA+ cells. In this sample, this clone turned up once. At a deep level, the assay was run. TCRdb's copy holds only in-frame clones and misses some; the assay was immunoSEQ multiplex PCR. The sample records over 2,000,000 clones, about 94% being singletons. The germline CDR1 and CDR2 sequences are SEHNR and FQNEAQ (reference sequence). Trimming shortened V by 1 base and J by 1 base, and 10 bases separated the two germline ends. The CDR3 consists of 15 residues. This sequence originates from a man younger than 30 in good health. Some clones in this sample may be carry-over from other donors' samples. Sequencing was done on a sample of naive CD8+ T cells from PBMCs. The chain has TRBV7-9 and TRBJ1-1, with D uncertain. CDR3 DNA: TGTGCCAGCAGCTTAGGCGACTTTGGGAACACTGAAGCTTTCTTT. Residues: CASSLGDFGNTEAFF.